Shown below are 16 T cell receptor beta chains from a single sample sequenced in a study of T-cell reconstitution after alpha-beta-depleted transplantation in children. TCRbeta library preparation incorporated unique molecular identifiers. TCRdb called the PCR reads again in MiXCR, with one record for every CDR3 protein. The profile shows 800,000 to 1,000,000 distinct CDR3 sequences, about 26% of them singletons. Sequencing was performed on PBMCs, mostly from graft donor cells, taken 360 days after TCRalphabeta/CD19-depleted stem cell transplant. The receptors shown here come from a boy in the first two years of life who had a stem cell transplant for SCID, so the T cells may come from the graft donor.

The CDR3 DNA reads TGCGCCAGCAGCCAAGATCCAGCGAACACTGAAGCTTTCTTT. Translation gives CASSQDPANTEAFF. The chain employs TRBV4-1 and TRBJ1-1; D remains ambiguous. The germline V gene encodes CDR1 MGHRA and CDR2 YSYEKL. The germline V and J ends were trimmed by 0 bases and 1 base, with 6 bases remaining between them. The CDR3 extends over 14 amino acids.

This clonotype was picked up a small number of times. This chain joins TRBV12-3 or TRBV12-4 and TRBJ2-7, with D perhaps matching TRBD1 (5 bases). With 5 bases removed from V and 2 bases from J, the gap between germline ends came to 22 bases. The length of the CDR3 is 17 residues. CDR3: CASSALRIGKGAYEQYF. For the CDR3, the DNA is TGTGCCAGCAGTGCGCTGAGAATAGGAAAAGGGGCCTACGAGCAGTACTTC.

The V and J genes are TRBV4-2 and TRBJ2-5; no definite D call. The CDR3 covers 15 residues. Per the germline V gene, CDR1 is LGHNA and CDR2 is YNFKEQ. V dropped 0 bases and J dropped 3 bases, with 11 bases sitting between them. The CDR3: CASSQDVSMKETQYF. CDR3 DNA: TGTGCCAGCAGCCAAGACGTCTCGATGAAAGAGACCCAGTACTTC.

This clonotype was picked up many times. The rearrangement links TRBV2 to TRBJ1-2, with 8 bases aligning to TRBD1. Germline-derived CDR1 and CDR2 are SNHLY and FYNNEI. The CDR3 has 14 residues. V lost 6 bases to trimming and J lost 6 bases; unmatched junction nucleotides: 9. Here the CDR3 DNA reads TGTGCCAGCAGATTGCCCGGGACAGGCCATGGCTACACCTTC. Translating gives CASRLPGTGHGYTF.

This clonotype was counted between two and nine times. The rearrangement uses TRBV3-1 and TRBJ2-7; weak D call: TRBD2 (6 bases). Germline V gene sequence: CDR1 LGHDT, CDR2 YNNKEL (reference sequence). The CDR3 consists of 15 residues. Trimming removed 6 bases from V and 2 bases from J, with 17 bases in between. For the CDR3, the DNA is TGTGCCAGCAGGCGGGAATCAAAAGCCCCCTACGAGCAGTACTTC. Its protein product is CASRRESKAPYEQYF.

This clonotype was picked up many times. This chain's CDR3 is CASSQTGGNQPQHF. The CDR3 DNA follows: TGCGCCAGCAGCCAAACAGGGGGGAATCAGCCCCAGCATTTT. The J gene is TRBJ1-5, the V gene TRBV4-1; 8 bases line up with TRBD1. The V segment lost 2 bases and the J segment 4 bases; nucleotides outside the gene matches: 1. The CDR3 is 14 residues long. CDR1 MGHRA and CDR2 YSYEKL come from the germline V gene.

The rearrangement uses TRBV5-1 and TRBJ2-1; D is undetermined. CDR3 length equals 14 residues. Germline CDR1 reads SGHRS; CDR2 reads YFSETQ. The V gene lost 0 bases and the J gene lost 4 bases, with 8 bases spanning the gap. In nucleotides, the CDR3 is TGCGCCAGCAGCTTGGACCATAGGTACAATGAGCAGTTCTTC. Translating it yields CASSLDHRYNEQFF.

V is TRBV20-1 and J is TRBJ2-1, with a possible D match to TRBD1 (5 bases). Per germline, CDR1 DFQATT and CDR2 SNEGSKA (reference sequence). The CDR3 spans 15 residues. Trimming took off 2 bases at V and 3 bases at J, with 14 bases between the two ends. The CDR3 loop reads CSARLSGQGYNEQFF. Written as DNA, the CDR3 is TGCAGTGCTAGACTTAGTGGCCAGGGCTACAATGAGCAGTTCTTC.

The V gene is TRBV12-3 or TRBV12-4, the J gene TRBJ2-7; TRBD1 matches at 7 bases. J was trimmed by 2 bases and V by 5 bases; bases with no gene match: 9. The CDR3 loop spans 15 amino acids. CDR3 bases: TGTGCCAGCAGTCTATTCGGACAGGCCCCCTACGAGCAGTACTTC. It codes for CASSLFGQAPYEQYF.

The V and J genes are TRBV29-1 and TRBJ2-1; no firm D call. The V and J ends lost 5 bases and 3 bases respectively, with 11 bases between them. The CDR3 runs 13 residues. Germline CDR1 SQVTM, CDR2 ANQGSEA. Here the CDR3 DNA reads TGCAGCGTTCTGTCCAGGTTCTACAATGAGCAGTTCTTC. It codes for CSVLSRFYNEQFF.

This clonotype was counted between two and nine times. The chain recombines TRBV7-9 with TRBJ2-1; 10 nucleotides align to TRBD1. The CDR3 covers 14 residues. V shed 5 bases and J 9 bases; nucleotides not matched to a gene: 7. CDR1 is SEHNR, CDR2 FQNEAQ, per germline (reference sequence). The CDR3 spells CASSPRQGASEQFF. CDR3 sequence (DNA): TGTGCCAGCAGCCCTAGACAGGGGGCGAGTGAGCAGTTCTTC. The full variable domain, with the rest looked up from reference TRBV7-9 and TRBJ2-1, is DTGVSQNPRHKITKRGQNVTFRCDPISEHNRLYWYRQTLGQGPEFLTYFQNEAQLEKSRLLSDRFSAERPKGSFSTLEIQRTEQGDSAMYLCASSPRQGASEQFFGPGTRLTVL.

This clonotype was seen only a few times. The chain employs TRBV2 and TRBJ2-3; 12 bases match TRBD2. Trimming removed 6 bases from V and 4 bases from J; junction bases left unmatched: 5. The CDR3 is made up of 15 amino acids. Germline CDR1 and CDR2: SNHLY and FYNNEI. DNA of the CDR3: TGTGCCAGCAGGGAGACTAGCGGGGGCGCAGATACGCAGTATTTT. It translates to CASRETSGGADTQYF.

This clonotype was observed a handful of times. The V and J genes are TRBV7-2 and TRBJ2-1, with D perhaps being TRBD1 or TRBD2 (6 bases each). The V gene lost 0 bases and the J gene lost 4 bases, with 16 bases spanning the gap. Germline CDR1 SGHTA, CDR2 FQGNSA. This CDR3 is 17 amino acids long. Here the CDR3 DNA reads TGTGCCAGCAGCTTAGCGCGAGGGGGGACCCGGTACAATGAGCAGTTCTTC. Amino acids: CASSLARGGTRYNEQFF.

In its sample, this clonotype was seen a few times. The chain is built from TRBV12-3 or TRBV12-4 and TRBJ2-3, with 9 bases matching TRBD2. The CDR3 extends over 15 amino acids. Losses at the gene ends were 5 bases for V and 3 bases for J; bases not matched to a gene: 6. The CDR3 DNA reads as TGTGCCAGCAGTGCGAGCGGGGGGTTTACAGATACGCAGTATTTT. Translated, it gives CASSASGGFTDTQYF.

The chain employs TRBV9 and TRBJ2-2; D is uncertain. This CDR3 is 12 amino acids long. Germline V CDR1 and CDR2: SGDLS, YYNGEE. Trimming shortened V by 1 base and J by 7 bases, and 5 bases separated the two germline ends. DNA for the CDR3: TGTGCCAGCAGCGTAACCGTCGGGGAGCTGTTTTTT. This sequence encodes CASSVTVGELFF.

The V and J genes are TRBV28 and TRBJ2-7, with D maybe TRBD1 (5 bases). The V and J ends lost 6 bases and 2 bases respectively, with 11 bases between them. Germline V CDR1 and CDR2: MDHEN, SYDVKM. There are 13 residues in the CDR3. CDR3 DNA: TGTGCCAGCAGGGGGCTTTTAACCTACGAGCAGTACTTC. Protein: CASRGLLTYEQYF.